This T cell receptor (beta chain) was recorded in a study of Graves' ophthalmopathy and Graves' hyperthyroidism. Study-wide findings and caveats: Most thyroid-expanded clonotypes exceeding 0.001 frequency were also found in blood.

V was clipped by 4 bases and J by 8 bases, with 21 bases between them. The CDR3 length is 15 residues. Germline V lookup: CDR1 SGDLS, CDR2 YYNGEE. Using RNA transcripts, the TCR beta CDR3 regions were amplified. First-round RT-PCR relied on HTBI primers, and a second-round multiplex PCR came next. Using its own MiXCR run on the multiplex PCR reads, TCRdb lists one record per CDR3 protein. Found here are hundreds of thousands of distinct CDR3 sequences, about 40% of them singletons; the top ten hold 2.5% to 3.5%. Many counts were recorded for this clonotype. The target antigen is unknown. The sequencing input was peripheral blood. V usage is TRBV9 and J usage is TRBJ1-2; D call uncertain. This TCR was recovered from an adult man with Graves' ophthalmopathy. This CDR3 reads CASSSTTAPLSGYTF. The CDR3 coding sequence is TGTGCCAGCAGCTCTACGACCGCTCCACTAAGCGGCTACACCTTC.